Following are 10 T cell receptor beta chains from one sample sequenced in a study of blood T cell repertoires in COVID-19 (dated by TCRdb to 2019 to 2021). The library was generated by the immunoSEQ multiplex PCR assay. TCRdb mirrors the immuneACCESS table, restricted to in-frame sequences. Some clones are absent from its copies; in checked studies, under half trace to an unresolved V gene, and the reason for the others is unknown. This sample has 150,000 to 200,000 clones in its table, and over 70% of those were observed once. The ten largest clones capture approximately 9.9% of the sample. Sequencing was done on a sample of PBMCs or T cells enriched from blood (not recorded which). Receptors originate from a man in his fifties or sixties who had recovered from COVID-19.

The chain links TRBV6-5 to TRBJ2-3; TRBD1 agrees at 10 bases. Per the germline V gene, CDR1 is MNHEY and CDR2 is SVGAGI. The junction had 5 bases not matched to a gene; V was cut back by 8 bases and J by 3 bases. This CDR3 has 14 residues. CDR3 protein: CASLEGQGTDTQYF. CDR3 in DNA: TGTGCCAGCCTAGAGGGACAGGGGACAGATACGCAGTATTTT.

The chain couples TRBV4-1 to TRBJ1-2, with D uncertain. This CDR3 spans 16 amino acids. Trimming pared 0 bases from V and 2 bases from J, leaving 13 bases between. Germline lookup yields CDR1 MGHRA and CDR2 YSYEKL. CDR3 region: CASSQESRAQNYGYTF. CDR3 bases: TGCGCCAGCAGCCAAGAATCGAGAGCACAGAACTATGGCTACACCTTC.

The count of this clone is one. The chain recombines TRBV18 with TRBJ1-2; 8 nucleotides agree with TRBD1. With 1 base clipped from V and 3 bases from J, the junction kept 4 bases outside the gene matches. Germline lookup yields CDR1 KGHSH and CDR2 LQKENI. CDR3 length equals 15 residues. Here the CDR3 reads CASSPRQGADYGYTF. CDR3 bases: TGTGCCAGCTCACCACGCCAGGGGGCTGACTATGGCTACACCTTC. Using reference TRBV18 and TRBJ1-2 for the parts outside the CDR3, the full variable domain is NAGVMQNPRHLVRRRGQEARLRCSPMKGHSHVYWYRQLPEEGLKFMVYLQKENIIDESGMPKERFSAEFPKEGPSILRIQQVVRGDSAAYFCASSPRQGADYGYTFGSGTRLTVV.

The genes are TRBV10-1 and TRBJ1-1; 7 bases map to TRBD1. The CDR3 contains 19 residues. Germline V gene data show CDR1 as WNHNN and CDR2 as SYGVQD (reference sequence). V trimming: 5 bases; J trimming: 0 bases; junction bases outside the gene matches: 18. CDR3 loop: CASSCRLIQGRLLNTEAFF. CDR3 in DNA: TGCGCCAGCAGTTGCCGCCTAATACAGGGGAGACTATTGAACACTGAAGCTTTCTTT.

The chain combines TRBV4-2 with TRBJ2-5, with D maybe TRBD1 (6 bases). The V end was cut by 0 bases, the J end by 2 bases, with 7 bases between. The germline V gene encodes CDR1 LGHNA and CDR2 YNFKEQ. This CDR3 region has 14 residues. DNA for the CDR3: TGTGCCAGCAGCCAAGATGGACAGCAAGAGACCCAGTACTTC. Its protein is CASSQDGQQETQYF.

The J gene is TRBJ1-1, the V gene TRBV6-6; D call uncertain. V dropped 3 bases and J dropped 1 base, with 6 bases sitting between them. This CDR3 has 13 residues. The germline gives CDR1 MNHNY, CDR2 SVGAGI (reference sequence). CDR3: CASSYSRNTEAFF. The CDR3 region has the DNA TGTGCCAGCAGTTATTCCAGGAACACTGAAGCTTTCTTT.

This clone has just one count. V usage is TRBV5-4 and J usage is TRBJ1-3; D unclear. V was trimmed by 4 bases and J by 2 bases, leaving 13 bases between them. The V gene's germline CDR1 is SGHNT and CDR2 YYREEE (reference sequence). The CDR3 loop spans 15 amino acids. CDR3 bases: TGTGCCAGCAGCCGTGATCGAGGCACTGGAAACACCATATATTTT. This sequence encodes CASSRDRGTGNTIYF.

The chain has TRBV24-1 and TRBJ2-7, with 9 bases matching TRBD1. The CDR3 covers 15 residues. Trimming removed 3 bases from V and 4 bases from J; junction bases left unmatched: 6. The V gene's germline CDR1 is KGHDR and CDR2 SFDVKD. DNA of the CDR3: TGTGCCACCAGTGATCCCGACAGGGGGAAGTACGAGCAGTACTTC. Translation gives CATSDPDRGKYEQYF.

The chain has TRBV5-1 and TRBJ2-4, with D tentatively TRBD2 (6 bases). Trimming removed 3 bases at V and 6 bases at J, with 13 bases between. The germline gives CDR1 SGHRS, CDR2 YFSETQ. The CDR3 length is 14 residues. The DNA for the CDR3 is TGCGCCAGCAGCTCGGATGGGGGACTAAACATTCAGTACTTC. The encoded protein is CASSSDGGLNIQYF.

This sequence joins TRBV24-1 and TRBJ1-5; 7 bases match TRBD1. The germline V gene has CDR1 KGHDR and CDR2 SFDVKD. After removal of 9 bases from V and 4 bases from J, the junction contained 11 bases not matched to a gene. The CDR3 is 15 residues long. CDR3 loop: CATAPRDRPNQPQHF. DNA of the CDR3: TGTGCCACCGCCCCAAGGGACAGACCGAATCAGCCCCAGCATTTT.